Following are 14 T cell receptor beta chains from one sample sequenced in a study of cytomegalovirus exposure and HLA in healthy donors. The study ran its PCR with 60 Vbeta and 13 Jbeta primers. Here immunoSEQ multiplex PCR was the method, and the copy in TCRdb shows in-frame clones only, minus some. This specimen shows 170,000 or so clones; the ten leading clones hold about 2%. Material for sequencing was PBMCs. Receptors originate from a young man in good health and CMV-seronegative.

The chain has TRBV2 and TRBJ2-5, with a tentative D call TRBD1 (6 bases). V dropped 6 bases and J dropped 2 bases, with 19 bases sitting between them. The CDR3 loop spans 16 amino acids. Germline CDR1 SNHLY, CDR2 FYNNEI. The CDR3 is CASSQTGRRGQETQYF. CDR3 sequence (DNA): TGTGCCAGCAGCCAAACAGGGCGTCGTGGACAAGAGACCCAGTACTTC.

This chain links TRBV19 with TRBJ1-1; 7 bases agree with TRBD1. The CDR3 consists of 13 residues. Germline lookup yields CDR1 LNHDA and CDR2 SQIVND (reference sequence). The J segment lost 2 bases and the V segment lost 4 bases, leaving 1 base of the junction unmatched. In nucleotides, the CDR3 is TGTGCCAGTAGTAACAGGGGAAACACTGAAGCTTTCTTT. This gives the protein CASSNRGNTEAFF. Combining the CDR3 with reference TRBV19 and TRBJ1-1 gives the whole variable domain DGGITQSPKYLFRKEGQNVTLSCEQNLNHDAMYWYRQDPGQGLRLIYYSQIVNDFQKGDIAEGYSVSREKKESFPLTVTSAQKNPTAFYLCASSNRGNTEAFFGQGTRLTVV.

The chain recombines TRBV19 with TRBJ2-7; weak D call: TRBD2 (5 bases). V was shortened by 2 bases and J by 0 bases, with 20 bases between the two germline ends. The CDR3 consists of 18 residues. The V gene's germline CDR1 is LNHDA and CDR2 SQIVND (reference sequence). In nucleotides, the CDR3 is TGTGCCAGTAGTATATCACTCTGGGGAGCGAATAGCTCCTACGAGCAGTACTTC. This codes for CASSISLWGANSSYEQYF.

The V gene is TRBV29-1, the J gene TRBJ2-5, with D possibly TRBD2 on 6 matching bases. In germline, CDR1 is SQVTM, CDR2 ANQGSEA. Trimming stripped 4 bases from V and 5 bases from J, with 11 bases between. The CDR3 spans 12 residues. The chain's CDR3 is CSVVRGRETQYF. CDR3 coding DNA: TGCAGCGTTGTAAGAGGGAGGGAGACCCAGTACTTC.

With respect to this clone: Other DNA sequences in the sample encode the same CDR3. The chain has TRBV15 and TRBJ2-1, with unresolved D. The CDR3 runs to 12 residues. The V and J ends lost 1 base and 5 bases respectively, with 3 bases between them. Germline CDR1 and CDR2: LNHNV and YYDKDF (reference sequence). The CDR3 nucleotides read TGTGCCACCAGCAGAGCAAACAATGAGCAGTTCTTC. Its translation is CATSRANNEQFF.

The chain is built from TRBV6-5 and TRBJ2-7; 7 nucleotides line up with TRBD2. Losses at the gene ends were 6 bases for V and 6 bases for J; bases not matched to a gene: 11. The germline gives CDR1 MNHEY, CDR2 SVGAGI. This CDR3 region has 14 residues. CDR3 loop: CASSPRGEGPEQYF. Here the CDR3 DNA reads TGTGCCAGCAGCCCCCGGGGGGAGGGGCCCGAGCAGTACTTC.

The chain recombines TRBV6-1 with TRBJ2-7, with D possibly TRBD2 on 5 matching bases. Germline V gene lookup returns CDR1 MNHNS and CDR2 SASEGT. The CDR3 sequence is 14 residues long. The V gene lost 6 bases and the J gene lost 1 base, with 13 bases spanning the gap. The DNA of the CDR3 is TGTGCCAGCAGGACGAGCAGGAGGTCCTACGAGCAGTACTTC. It is translated as CASRTSRRSYEQYF.

The chain has TRBV27 and TRBJ1-1; D is ambiguous. CDR3 size: 16 residues. Trimming stripped 8 bases from V and 0 bases from J, with 19 bases between. From germline, CDR1 is MNHEY and CDR2 SMNVEV (reference sequence). CDR3 coding DNA: TGTGCCAGCTCCATTCGGACTGACCTTTTGAACACTGAAGCTTTCTTT. The encoded protein is CASSIRTDLLNTEAFF.

The J gene is TRBJ1-1, the V gene TRBV11-2; weak D call: TRBD1 (6 bases). The CDR3 totals 13 residues. Germline V CDR1 and CDR2: SGHAT, FQNNGV. The germline V and J ends were trimmed by 2 bases and 6 bases, with 10 bases remaining between them. Here the CDR3 reads CASSLYKGAEAFF. CDR3 sequence (DNA): TGTGCCAGCAGCTTATATAAGGGGGCTGAAGCTTTCTTT.

The V call is TRBV9, the J call TRBJ1-2, with a possible D match to TRBD1 (6 bases). The CDR3 loop spans 14 amino acids. V gave up 1 base and J gave up 1 base, with 8 bases separating them. Germline CDR1 reads SGDLS; CDR2 reads YYNGEE. In nucleotides, the CDR3 is TGTGCCAGCAGCGTACCAGGGGTTAACTATGGCTACACCTTC. This gives the protein CASSVPGVNYGYTF.

V usage is TRBV5-6 and J usage is TRBJ2-5, with D possibly being TRBD2 (5 bases). CDR1 SGHDT and CDR2 YYEEEE come from the germline V gene. This CDR3 spans 14 amino acids. V dropped 0 bases and J dropped 3 bases, with 9 bases sitting between them. CDR3 amino acids: CASSLVQTKETQYF. CDR3 coding DNA: TGTGCCAGCAGCTTGGTACAGACTAAAGAGACCCAGTACTTC.

The chain recombines TRBV11-2 with TRBJ2-5, with 8 bases that match TRBD1. CDR1 and CDR2 from the germline V gene are SGHAT and FQNNGV. The ends lost 10 bases at V and 4 bases at J; junction bases unmatched: 5. The CDR3 length is 12 residues. CDR3 coding DNA: TGTGCCACTGCTACAGGGGGAGAGACCCAGTACTTC. This sequence encodes CATATGGETQYF.

This chain connects TRBV5-1 to TRBJ2-1, with 10 positions matching TRBD2. The germline gives CDR1 SGHRS, CDR2 YFSETQ. The V segment lost 4 bases and the J segment 10 bases; nucleotides outside the gene matches: 14. CDR3 length: 16 amino acids. This CDR3 reads CASSISTSGAWGEQFF. CDR3 DNA: TGCGCCAGCAGCATAAGCACTAGCGGGGCCTGGGGGGAGCAGTTCTTC.

This sequence joins TRBV4-1 and TRBJ2-3; 7 positions agree with TRBD2. Germline V gives CDR1 MGHRA, CDR2 YSYEKL. The V segment lost 3 bases and the J segment 2 bases; nucleotides outside the gene matches: 11. CDR3 length equals 17 residues. CDR3 residues: CASSQRGREAYTDTQYF. Here the CDR3 DNA reads TGCGCCAGCAGCCAGAGGGGTCGGGAGGCCTACACAGATACGCAGTATTTT.